The rows below give T cell receptor beta chains drawn from one sample of a study of human T cells and chemical hapten exposure. Via MiXCR, TCRdb re-called the RACE reads, giving one row per CDR3 protein. The sample lists roughly 50,000 distinct CDR3 sequences; 9.9% were seen once. This material consisted of whole blood, taken in connection with sensitization to the hapten diphenylcyclopropenone (DPC). The receptor set was obtained from a woman aged 40 to 49 with alopecia areata. Some clones in this sample may be carry-over from other donors' samples. Each CDR3 is given with its conserved first and last residue. A D gene is named only where the DNA matches it firmly. Clone size is shown for a subset of rows, as once, few, many or a class of expanded clone.

v_call	d_call	clone_size	j_call	cdr3_nt	cdr3_aa
TRBV6-5	TRBD1	-	TRBJ1-2	TGTGCCAGCAGGAGCCGGGACAGGGACTATGGCTACACCTTC	CASRSRDRDYGYTF
TRBV24-1	-	many	TRBJ2-3	TGTGCCACCAGTGGACGGCGCGGGACAGATACGCAGTATTTT	CATSGRRGTDTQYF
TRBV4-3	TRBD2	many	TRBJ2-3	TGCGCCAGCAGCCAAGTTGGCGGGGGGTCTAGCACAGATACGCAGTATTTT	CASSQVGGGSSTDTQYF
TRBV6-2/TRBV6-3	TRBD1	-	TRBJ1-2	TGTGCCAGCAGCCAGACAGGGGGCCTTGGCTACACCTTC	CASSQTGGLGYTF
TRBV5-5	TRBD1	-	TRBJ1-5	TGTGCCAGCAGCTCGGGACAGTTAAATAATCAGCCCCAGCATTTT	CASSSGQLNNQPQHF
TRBV6-2/TRBV6-3	-	few	TRBJ2-6	TGTGCCAGCAGTCCGTCCAACGTCCTGACTTTC	CASSPSNVLTF
TRBV7-8	-	many	TRBJ1-1	TGTGCCAGCAGGTCTGAATTCGGGGGGCGTGGACGGAACACTGAAGCTTTCTTT	CASRSEFGGRGRNTEAFF
TRBV7-9	-	many	TRBJ1-5	TGTGCCAGCAGCTTATCATTCGGGACGAATCAGCCCCAGCATTTT	CASSLSFGTNQPQHF
TRBV20-1	-	few	TRBJ2-7	TGCAGTGCTAGAGATCATTCCCTCGACGAGAACTACGAGCAGTACTTC	CSARDHSLDENYEQYF
TRBV9	TRBD2	many	TRBJ2-3	TGTGCCAGCAGCCTTGGGACTAGCGGAATGACAGATACGCAGTATTTT	CASSLGTSGMTDTQYF
TRBV7-2	-	few	TRBJ1-5	TGTGCGTCGGGGGTGGCAGGCAATCAGCCCCAGCATTTT	CASGVAGNQPQHF
TRBV11-2	-	-	TRBJ2-1	TGTGCCAGCAGCTTACCGGGGCAAAGCTCCTACAATGAGCAGTTCTTC	CASSLPGQSSYNEQFF
TRBV4-1	-	many	TRBJ1-2	TGCGCCAGCAGCCAAGTTCTGGGGATCTACTATGGCTACACCTTC	CASSQVLGIYYGYTF
TRBV11-2	TRBD1	-	TRBJ1-2	TGTGCCAGCAGCTTAGCGGGGGCGACAGGGACGAGCTATGGCTACACCTTC	CASSLAGATGTSYGYTF
TRBV7-9	TRBD1	few	TRBJ2-7	TGTGCCAGCAGCCGCACGGGACAGATCACCCACGAGCAGTACTTC	CASSRTGQITHEQYF
TRBV6-1	-	many	TRBJ2-6	TGTGCCAGCACTCACACGGCTGGGGCCAACGTCCTGACTTTC	CASTHTAGANVLTF
TRBV11-2	-	many	TRBJ1-1	TGTGCCAGCAGCTTACAGGGTTTTAACACTGAAGCTTTCTTT	CASSLQGFNTEAFF
TRBV27	TRBD1	few	TRBJ2-7	TGTGCCAGTCATACCGGGACAGAGGTCTACGAGCAGTACTTC	CASHTGTEVYEQYF
TRBV7-3	-	few	TRBJ1-1	TGTGCCAGCAGCTTGGTCACGAACACTGAAGCTTTCTTT	CASSLVTNTEAFF
TRBV6-6	TRBD1	many	TRBJ1-5	TGTGCCAGCAGTTACACCGGACAGGGCTCAATTCCTAGCAATCAGCCCCAGCATTTT	CASSYTGQGSIPSNQPQHF
TRBV4-3	-	many	TRBJ2-7	TGCGCCAGCAGCCAGCTGACAGATAGCTCCTACGAGCAGTACTTC	CASSQLTDSSYEQYF
TRBV23-1	TRBD2	many	TRBJ2-1	TGCGCCAGCAGGCCTAAGGGTAGCGGGGGGGACAATGAGCAGTTCTTC	CASRPKGSGGDNEQFF
TRBV9	-	-	TRBJ2-7	TGTGCCAGCAGCGTAGACGACATCAACGAGCAGTACTTC	CASSVDDINEQYF
TRBV6-6	-	-	TRBJ2-7	TGTGCCAGCAGTTACGAGCCGAGCTCCTACGAGCAGTACTTC	CASSYEPSSYEQYF
TRBV7-6	TRBD2	few	TRBJ2-1	TGTGCCAGCAGCTACAGGACTAGCGGGGTGTACAATGAGCAGTTCTTC	CASSYRTSGVYNEQFF
TRBV14	-	many	TRBJ2-5	TGTGCCAGCAGCCGCCGGGCCAGGGGAAGAGAAGAGACCCAGTACTTC	CASSRRARGREETQYF
TRBV4-1	TRBD1	many	TRBJ2-2	TGCGCCAGCAGCCCCCGGGACAGGGGGCAGACCGGGGAGCTGTTTTTT	CASSPRDRGQTGELFF